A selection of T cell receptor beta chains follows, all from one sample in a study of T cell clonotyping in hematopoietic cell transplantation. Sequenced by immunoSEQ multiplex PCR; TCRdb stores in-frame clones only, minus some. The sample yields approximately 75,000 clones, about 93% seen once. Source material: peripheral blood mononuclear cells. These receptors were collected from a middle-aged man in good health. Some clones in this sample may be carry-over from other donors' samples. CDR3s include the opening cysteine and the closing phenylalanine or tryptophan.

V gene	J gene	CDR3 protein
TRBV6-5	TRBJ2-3	CASSYRAGGRDTQYF
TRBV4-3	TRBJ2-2	CASSQEPAGANTGELFF
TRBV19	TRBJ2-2	CASKGAGSNTGELFF
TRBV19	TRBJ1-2	CASSRQTNYGYTF
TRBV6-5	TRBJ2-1	CASSALSAGYNEQFF
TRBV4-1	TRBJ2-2	CASSQLSLPRTGELFF
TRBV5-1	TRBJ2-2	CASSLSQATGELFF
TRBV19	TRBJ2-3	CASRSGTARTDTQYF
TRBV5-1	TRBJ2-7	CASSLEGLAGVSKQYF
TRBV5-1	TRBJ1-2	CASSPSGFGYTF
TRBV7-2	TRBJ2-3	CASSPWTSSTDTQYF
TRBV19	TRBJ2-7	CASSIDATDRNRF
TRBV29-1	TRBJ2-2	CSVRDSGELFF
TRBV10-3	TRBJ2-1	CAIRGTGQGEQFF